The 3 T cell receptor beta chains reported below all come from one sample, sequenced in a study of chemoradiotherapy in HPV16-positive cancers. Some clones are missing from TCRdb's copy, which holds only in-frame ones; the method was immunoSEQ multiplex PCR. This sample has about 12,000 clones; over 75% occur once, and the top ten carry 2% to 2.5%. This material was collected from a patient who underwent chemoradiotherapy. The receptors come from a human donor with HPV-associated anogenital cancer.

The CDR3 region is CASSRRQGGEKLFF. The CDR3 DNA reads as TGTGCCAGCAGTCGACGACAGGGAGGTGAAAAACTGTTTTTT. The genes are TRBV6-1 and TRBJ1-4; TRBD1 matches at 7 bases. The length of the CDR3 is 14 residues. V gave up 5 bases and J gave up 7 bases; unmatched junction bases: 7. The germline V gene encodes CDR1 MNHNS and CDR2 SASEGT.

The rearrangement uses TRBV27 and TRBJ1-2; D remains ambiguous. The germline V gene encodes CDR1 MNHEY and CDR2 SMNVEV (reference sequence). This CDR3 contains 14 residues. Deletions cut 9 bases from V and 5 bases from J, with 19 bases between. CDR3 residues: CASGSGSGMYGYTF. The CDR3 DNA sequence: TGTGCCAGTGGAAGCGGATCCGGGATGTATGGCTACACCTTC.

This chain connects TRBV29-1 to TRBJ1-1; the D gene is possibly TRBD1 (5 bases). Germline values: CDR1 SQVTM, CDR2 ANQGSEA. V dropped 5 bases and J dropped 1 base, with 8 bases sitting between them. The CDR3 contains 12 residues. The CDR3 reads CSVTRGNTEAFF. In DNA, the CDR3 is TGCAGCGTTACGAGGGGGAACACTGAAGCTTTCTTT.